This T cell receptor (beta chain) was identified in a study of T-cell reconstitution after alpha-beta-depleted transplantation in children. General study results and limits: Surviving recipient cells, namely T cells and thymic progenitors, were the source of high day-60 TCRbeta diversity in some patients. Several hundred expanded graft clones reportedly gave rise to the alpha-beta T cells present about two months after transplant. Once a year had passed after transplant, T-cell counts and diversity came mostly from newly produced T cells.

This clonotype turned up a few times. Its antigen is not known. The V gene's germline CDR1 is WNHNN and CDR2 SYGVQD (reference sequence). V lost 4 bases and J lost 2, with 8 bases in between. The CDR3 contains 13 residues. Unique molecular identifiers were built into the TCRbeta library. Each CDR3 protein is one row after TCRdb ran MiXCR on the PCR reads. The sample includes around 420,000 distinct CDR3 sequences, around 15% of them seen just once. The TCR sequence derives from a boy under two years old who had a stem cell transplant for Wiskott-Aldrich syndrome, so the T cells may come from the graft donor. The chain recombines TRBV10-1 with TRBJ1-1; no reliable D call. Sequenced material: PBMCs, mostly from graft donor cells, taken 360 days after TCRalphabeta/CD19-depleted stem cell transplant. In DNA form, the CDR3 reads TGCGCCAGCAGTGGAAAAGGAAACACTGAAGCTTTCTTT. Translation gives CASSGKGNTEAFF.